One and the same sample provided the 27 T cell receptor beta chains below, sequenced in a study of CD8 T cells in ankylosing spondylitis. Study-wide points: Blood from ankylosing spondylitis patients appeared to carry a characteristic roughly 8-variant TCR beta motif.

These receptors have no identified antigens. TCRdb reprocessed the 5' RACE reads with MiXCR, giving one entry per CDR3 protein. The profile shows 350,000 to 450,000 distinct CDR3 sequences, roughly a quarter of them singletons. The sample taken for sequencing was blood, either unsorted or a sorted T cell fraction (not recorded which). The receptors here all came from a male donor with ankylosing spondylitis.

This clonotype turned up a few times. This chain joins TRBV20-1 and TRBJ1-2; D ambiguous. The germline gives CDR1 DFQATT, CDR2 SNEGSKA (reference sequence). V dropped 1 base and J dropped 3 bases, with 9 bases sitting between them. The CDR3 consists of 13 residues. The chain's CDR3 is CSARGSADYGYTF. In DNA, the CDR3 is TGCAGTGCTAGAGGCTCAGCTGACTATGGCTACACCTTC.

The chain combines TRBV6-1 with TRBJ1-5; 7 positions agree with TRBD1. This CDR3 region has 14 residues. The V and J ends lost 3 bases and 7 bases, in that order; junction bases with no gene match: 6. Germline lookup yields CDR1 MNHNS and CDR2 SASEGT. The CDR3 reads CASSEQYRGQPQHF. The DNA of the CDR3 is TGTGCCAGCAGTGAGCAGTACAGGGGACAGCCCCAGCATTTT.

V gene TRBV5-1 combines with J gene TRBJ1-1; a possible D gene is TRBD1 (6 bases). CDR1 is SGHRS and CDR2 is YFSETQ in the germline V gene. The V gene lost 3 bases and the J gene lost 0 bases, with 6 bases spanning the gap. The CDR3 extends over 13 amino acids. The CDR3 loop reads CASSWDMNTEAFF. Here the CDR3 DNA reads TGCGCCAGCAGCTGGGACATGAACACTGAAGCTTTCTTT.

The chain couples TRBV19 to TRBJ1-1; D unresolved. V was trimmed by 4 bases and J by 0 bases, leaving 6 bases between them. Germline CDR1 and CDR2: LNHDA and SQIVND (reference sequence). There are 13 residues in the CDR3. The CDR3 region is CASSTQMNTEAFF. CDR3 sequence (DNA): TGTGCCAGTAGTACTCAGATGAACACTGAAGCTTTCTTT.

This clonotype was seen only a few times. The chain joins TRBV24-1 to TRBJ2-7, with D unclear. Germline CDR1 reads KGHDR; CDR2 reads SFDVKD. V lost 3 bases and J 5 bases, leaving 10 bases between the germline ends. This CDR3 is built from 13 residues. The CDR3 sequence: CATSDAENNEQYF. The CDR3 coding sequence is TGTGCCACCAGTGATGCGGAGAACAACGAGCAGTACTTC.

The rearrangement links TRBV4-2 to TRBJ2-3; 8 nucleotides agree with TRBD2. The CDR3 is 15 amino acids. Losses at the gene ends were 0 bases for V and 8 bases for J; bases not matched to a gene: 7. Germline assignment: CDR1 LGHNA and CDR2 YNFKEQ. This CDR3 reads CASSQETSEQGTQYF. As DNA, the CDR3 is TGTGCCAGCAGCCAAGAGACTAGCGAGCAGGGTACGCAGTATTTT.

This clonotype was counted many times. V and J are TRBV29-1 and TRBJ2-1; 7 positions agree with TRBD1. Germline V gene sequence: CDR1 SQVTM, CDR2 ANQGSEA. The CDR3 totals 13 residues. V dropped 6 bases and J dropped 8; count of bases not matched to a gene: 10. CDR3 sequence (DNA): TGCAGCGTCTTGACAGGGTTTGGCCATGAGCAGTTCTTC. Its translation: CSVLTGFGHEQFF.

The genes are TRBV5-6 and TRBJ1-6, with 12 bases fitting TRBD1. This CDR3 is 15 amino acids long. In germline, CDR1 is SGHDT, CDR2 YYEEEE. V lost 2 bases to trimming and J lost 9 bases; unmatched junction nucleotides: 3. The CDR3 sequence: CASSFRDRGPSPLHF. DNA of the CDR3: TGTGCCAGCAGCTTCCGGGACAGGGGGCCTTCACCCCTCCACTTT.

The J gene is TRBJ2-1, the V gene TRBV20-1; 13 bases map to TRBD2. This CDR3 is built from 17 residues. V lost 0 bases to trimming and J lost 4 bases; unmatched junction nucleotides: 6. Germline-derived CDR1 and CDR2 are DFQATT and SNEGSKA (reference sequence). The CDR3 loop is CSARDVGLAGVYNEQFF. The CDR3 DNA sequence: TGCAGTGCTAGAGATGTAGGACTAGCGGGGGTGTACAATGAGCAGTTCTTC.

The gene calls are TRBV5-1 and TRBJ2-1; possibly TRBD2 for D (6 bases). Germline V CDR1 and CDR2: SGHRS, YFSETQ. Trimming pared 2 bases from V and 7 bases from J, leaving 13 bases between. The CDR3 is 14 residues long. As DNA, the CDR3 is TGCGCCAGCAGCTTACCGGGAGCGATTAATGAGCAGTTCTTC. It codes for CASSLPGAINEQFF.

The J gene is TRBJ2-3, the V gene TRBV7-2; no clear D. V dropped 3 bases and J dropped 5 bases, with 3 bases sitting between them. The CDR3 length is 11 residues. The V gene's germline CDR1 is SGHTA and CDR2 FQGNSA. The CDR3 region has the DNA TGTGCCAGCAGCTTTAAAGATACGCAGTATTTT. Amino acids: CASSFKDTQYF.

This chain joins TRBV20-1 and TRBJ2-3; 10 positions match TRBD1. With V trimmed by 3 bases and J by 3 bases, 15 bases remained unmatched. The germline V gene encodes CDR1 DFQATT and CDR2 SNEGSKA (reference sequence). The CDR3 contains 18 residues. CDR3 nucleotides: TGCAGTGCTAGCACCTCCCGTGGGACAGGGGATGGGACAGATACGCAGTATTTT. Translating gives CSASTSRGTGDGTDTQYF.

The CDR3 is CASSLGTMTSGRTDTQYF. CDR3 sequence (DNA): TGCGCCAGCAGCTTGGGGACTATGACTAGCGGGAGAACAGATACGCAGTATTTT. V gene TRBV5-1 combines with J gene TRBJ2-3, with TRBD2 matching over 12 bases. This CDR3 has 18 residues. Germline V CDR1 and CDR2: SGHRS, YFSETQ. V was clipped by 0 bases and J by 3 bases; unmatched bases: 8.

This clonotype showed up just once. This chain joins TRBV18 and TRBJ1-1, with D possibly matching TRBD1 (6 bases). V dropped 5 bases and J dropped 1 base, with 11 bases sitting between them. There are 14 residues in the CDR3. CDR1 KGHSH and CDR2 LQKENI come from the germline V gene. CDR3 in DNA: TGTGCCAGCTCAACACAGGGTGGGAACACTGAAGCTTTCTTT. Its translation is CASSTQGGNTEAFF.

This clonotype was recorded a few times. The V and J genes are TRBV5-1 and TRBJ2-1, with D perhaps matching TRBD1 (5 bases). The V and J ends lost 0 bases and 14 bases respectively, with 9 bases between them. CDR3 length: 11 residues. The germline V gene encodes CDR1 SGHRS and CDR2 YFSETQ. CDR3 coding DNA: TGCGCCAGCAGCTTGGTTTCAGGGAAGTTCTTC. This codes for CASSLVSGKFF.

The rearrangement joins TRBV7-2 to TRBJ2-5, with 7 bases matching TRBD2. The CDR3 spans 15 residues. Losses at the gene ends were 3 bases for V and 2 bases for J; bases not matched to a gene: 6. CDR1 is SGHTA, CDR2 FQGNSA, per germline. Here the CDR3 reads CASSFGGLTQETQYF. CDR3 DNA: TGTGCCAGCAGCTTTGGGGGACTAACTCAAGAGACCCAGTACTTC.

This clonotype was found a few times. The J gene is TRBJ1-6, the V gene TRBV12-3 or TRBV12-4; D remains ambiguous. V dropped 6 bases and J dropped 7 bases, with 13 bases sitting between them. The CDR3 has 14 amino acids. The CDR3, as DNA: TGTGCCAGCAGCATTGGACTCGAAAATTCACCCCTCCACTTT. This translates into CASSIGLENSPLHF.

The sample holds many counts of this clonotype. V is TRBV14 and J is TRBJ2-5; no reliable D call. The V end lost 1 base, the J end lost 5 bases, and 11 bases lay between the germline ends. This CDR3 region has 14 residues. The germline CDR1 and CDR2 sequences are SGHDN and FVKESK. The CDR3, as DNA: TGTGCCAGCAGCCAAGTTTCAGGAAGGGAGACCCAGTACTTC. Its translation is CASSQVSGRETQYF.

The rearrangement links TRBV2 to TRBJ2-7; D remains ambiguous. The CDR3 has 13 amino acids. Germline CDR1 and CDR2: SNHLY and FYNNEI. The germline V and J ends were trimmed by 11 bases and 6 bases, with 20 bases remaining between them. The CDR3 DNA sequence: TGTGCCTGCAAGCTGGACCTGGACGTCGAGCAGTACTTC. Amino acids: CACKLDLDVEQYF.

This clonotype turned up a few times. The rearrangement links TRBV7-8 to TRBJ1-4; D ambiguous. The germline V gene encodes CDR1 SGHVS and CDR2 FQNEAQ. The CDR3 totals 16 residues. V dropped 2 bases and J dropped 0 bases, with 10 bases sitting between them. CDR3 in amino acids: CASSLSRLATNEKLFF. The CDR3 nucleotides read TGTGCCAGCAGCTTAAGTAGACTTGCAACTAATGAAAAACTGTTTTTT. Using reference TRBV7-8 and TRBJ1-4 for the parts outside the CDR3, the full variable domain is GAGVSQSPRYKVAKRGQDVALRCDPISGHVSLFWYQQALGQGPEFLTYFQNEAQLDKSGLPSDRFFAERPEGSVSTLKIQRTQQEDSAVYLCASSLSRLATNEKLFFGSGTQLSVL.

This clonotype was observed many times. The chain couples TRBV20-1 to TRBJ2-7; TRBD1 matches 7 bases. Per the germline V gene, CDR1 is DFQATT and CDR2 is SNEGSKA (reference sequence). This CDR3 spans 13 amino acids. J lost 0 bases, V lost 7 bases, and 6 bases had no gene match. The CDR3 loop is CSGTGRNSYEQYV. The DNA of the CDR3 is TGCAGTGGGACAGGAAGAAACTCCTACGAGCAGTACGTC.

The chain combines TRBV24-1 with TRBJ2-6; D gene ambiguous. V was pared by 4 bases and J by 0 bases, with 12 bases between. CDR1 is KGHDR, CDR2 SFDVKD, per germline. CDR3 length: 17 amino acids. CDR3 loop: CATSETTTISGANVLTF. The CDR3 coding sequence is TGTGCCACCAGTGAGACCACTACCATCTCTGGGGCCAACGTCCTGACTTTC.

The chain links TRBV5-1 to TRBJ1-5; perhaps TRBD1 as D (5 bases). This CDR3 comprises 14 residues. Germline V gives CDR1 SGHRS, CDR2 YFSETQ. Trimming took off 5 bases at V and 5 bases at J, with 14 bases between the two ends. CDR3 in DNA: TGCGCCAGCAGTGCAGAGGGGCCTGATCAGCCCCAGCATTTT. This gives the protein CASSAEGPDQPQHF.

This clonotype showed up many times. The chain uses TRBV5-1 and TRBJ2-3; D uncertain. The CDR3 extends over 14 amino acids. The V gene's germline CDR1 is SGHRS and CDR2 YFSETQ. V lost 4 bases and J lost 1, with 10 bases in between. The CDR3 loop reads CASSLGPGTDTQYF. As DNA, the CDR3 is TGCGCCAGCAGCCTTGGACCCGGCACAGATACGCAGTATTTT. The complete variable domain, with remaining parts taken from reference TRBV5-1 and TRBJ2-3, reads KAGVTQTPRYLIKTRGQQVTLSCSPISGHRSVSWYQQTPGQGLQFLFEYFSETQRNKGNFPGRFSGRQFSNSRSEMNVSTLELGDSALYLCASSLGPGTDTQYFGPGTRLTVL.

This clonotype was counted a few times. J is TRBJ2-2 and V is TRBV12-3 or TRBV12-4; maybe TRBD1 (6 bases). V lost 7 bases to trimming and J lost 3 bases, with 15 bases between them. The CDR3 loop spans 15 amino acids. The CDR3 region is CASNQQGFDTGELFF. The CDR3 DNA follows: TGTGCCAGCAATCAACAGGGTTTCGACACCGGGGAGCTGTTTTTT.

J is TRBJ1-1 and V is TRBV20-1; possible D gene TRBD1, 5 bases. Germline V gene data show CDR1 as DFQATT and CDR2 as SNEGSKA (reference sequence). The CDR3 runs to 14 residues. Trimming shortened V by 6 bases and J by 4 bases, and 18 bases separated the two germline ends. CDR3 amino acids: CSAPEGMGITEAFF. CDR3 bases: TGCAGTGCCCCGGAGGGGATGGGCATCACTGAAGCTTTCTTT.

This clonotype is labeled as medium-sized (0.01 to 0.1%). V usage is TRBV10-3 and J usage is TRBJ2-1; 10 bases are a match to TRBD2. The V gene end was trimmed by 7 bases and the J gene end by 6 bases; junction bases not matched to a gene: 9. CDR3 length: 15 residues. Germline CDR1 is ENHRY and CDR2 is SYGVKD. The CDR3 is CAIKGEREGLNEQFF. The CDR3 nucleotides are TGTGCCATCAAAGGCGAGCGGGAGGGCCTCAATGAGCAGTTCTTC.